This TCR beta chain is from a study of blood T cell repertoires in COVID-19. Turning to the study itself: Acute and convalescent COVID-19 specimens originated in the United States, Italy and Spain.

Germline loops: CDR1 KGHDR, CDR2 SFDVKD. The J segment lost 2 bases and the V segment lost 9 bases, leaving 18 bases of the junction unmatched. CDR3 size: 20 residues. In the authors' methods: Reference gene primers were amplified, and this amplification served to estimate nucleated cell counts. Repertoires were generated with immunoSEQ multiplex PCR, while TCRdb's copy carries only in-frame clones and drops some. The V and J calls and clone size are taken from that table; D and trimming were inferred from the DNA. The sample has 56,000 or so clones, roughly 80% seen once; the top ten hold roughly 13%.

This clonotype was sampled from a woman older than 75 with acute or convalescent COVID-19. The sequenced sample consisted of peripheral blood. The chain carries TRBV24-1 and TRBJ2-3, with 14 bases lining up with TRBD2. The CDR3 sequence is CATGALGLAGGRGDTDTQYF. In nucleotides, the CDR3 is TGTGCCACCGGTGCATTAGGACTAGCGGGGGGCCGGGGGGACACAGATACGCAGTATTTT.